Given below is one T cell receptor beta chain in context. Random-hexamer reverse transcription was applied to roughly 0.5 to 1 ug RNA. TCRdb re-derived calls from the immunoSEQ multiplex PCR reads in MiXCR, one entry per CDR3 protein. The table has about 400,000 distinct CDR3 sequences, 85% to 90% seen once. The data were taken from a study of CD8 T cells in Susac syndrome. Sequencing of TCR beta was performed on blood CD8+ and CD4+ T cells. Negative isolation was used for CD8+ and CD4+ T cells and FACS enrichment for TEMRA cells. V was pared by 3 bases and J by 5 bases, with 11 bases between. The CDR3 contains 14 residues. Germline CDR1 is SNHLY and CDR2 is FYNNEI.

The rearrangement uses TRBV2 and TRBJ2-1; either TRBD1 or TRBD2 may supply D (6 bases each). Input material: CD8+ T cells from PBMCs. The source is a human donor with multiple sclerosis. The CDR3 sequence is CASSDWGADNEQFF. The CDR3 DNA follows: TGTGCCAGCAGTGACTGGGGGGCTGACAATGAGCAGTTCTTC. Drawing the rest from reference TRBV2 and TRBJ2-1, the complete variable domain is EPEVTQTPSHQVTQMGQEVILRCVPISNHLYFYWYRQILGQKVEFLVSFYNNEISEKSEIFDDQFSVERPDGSNFTLKIRSTKLEDSAMYFCASSDWGADNEQFFGPGTRLTVL.